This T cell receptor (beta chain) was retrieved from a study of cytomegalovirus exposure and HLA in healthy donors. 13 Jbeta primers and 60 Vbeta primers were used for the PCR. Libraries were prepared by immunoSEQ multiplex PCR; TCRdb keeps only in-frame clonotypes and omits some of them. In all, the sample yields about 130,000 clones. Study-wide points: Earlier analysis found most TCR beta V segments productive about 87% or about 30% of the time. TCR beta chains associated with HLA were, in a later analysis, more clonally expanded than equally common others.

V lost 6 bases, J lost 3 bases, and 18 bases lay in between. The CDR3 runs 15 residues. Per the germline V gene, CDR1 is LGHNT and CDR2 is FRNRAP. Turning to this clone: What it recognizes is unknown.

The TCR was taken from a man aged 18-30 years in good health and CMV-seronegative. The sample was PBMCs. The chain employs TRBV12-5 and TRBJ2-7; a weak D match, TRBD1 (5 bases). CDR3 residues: CASGSSQGRDYEQYF. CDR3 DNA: TGTGCTAGTGGGTCGAGCCAGGGCAGGGACTACGAGCAGTACTTC.